This section outlines one T cell receptor beta chain sequence together with its context. This receptor's antigen is unknown. The junction does not match germline at one end; this may be a read error. This sample stems from a study of sequential checkpoint blockade in melanoma (dated by TCRdb to about 2019). In terms of the full investigation: Patients were assigned by 1:1 randomization to either first-line nivolumab followed by ipilimumab (arm A) or ipilimumab followed by nivolumab (arm B). Maintenance nivolumab came after both trial sequences.

The germline V gene specifies LGHNA as CDR1 and YNFKEQ as CDR2. Taken from cysteine to phenylalanine, the CDR3 has 15 residues. The read is trimmed to its CDR3 DNA, 45 bases read in frame from base 1. On the study overall, not on this receptor specifically: Larger, independent patient cohorts are needed to validate the response-prediction model that combines TCR metrics and mutation burden.

The immunoSEQ Assay was used to immunosequence TCRbeta CDR3 regions from genomic DNA. Genomic DNA was amplified by bias-controlled multiplex PCR before high-throughput sequencing. As for the original processing: To quantify the absolute abundance of each unique TCRbeta CDR3 region, the sequences were collapsed and filtered. Clonality, defined as 1 minus Pielou's evenness, was calculated using only productive rearrangements. A previously published method was used to identify clones whose frequencies were significantly greater in on-treatment samples than in baseline samples. The source is immuneACCESS, and TCRdb retained only in-frame sequences with V and J called. Part of the clones is not carried over; for the studies checked, unresolved V genes explain less than half of this, and the remainder is unexplained. V, J and clone size reflect that table, while D and trimming were determined from the DNA. The sample table shows roughly 9,300 clones, and 60% to 85% are seen once. The ten most abundant clones make up under 65% of the sample.

What the treatment or condition label conveys for this sample: randomized to nivolumab then ipilimumab (arm A) or the reverse (arm B). Prior DNA-damaging chemotherapy had not been received by any trial patient. Live CD3+CD8+ cells negative for CD19 and CD56 were sorted from thawed PBMCs on a FACS Aria II flow cytometer. The samples were obtained from melanoma patients enrolled in CheckMate 064, an open-label, randomized phase II trial testing sequential checkpoint blockade. Peripheral blood mononuclear cells were collected by leukapheresis, purified with Ficoll-Paque, and frozen in human serum with approximately 10% DMSO. Right after sorting, the blood CD3+CD8+ cells were verified to be >98% pure, and DNA extraction followed.

The chain couples TRBV4-2 to TRBJ2-5, with the D segment identity uncertain. The specimen was CD8+ T cells sorted from blood (inferred from file names), collected from a patient given nivolumab and ipilimumab in sequence. The origin of this receptor is a human donor with melanoma. The nucleotide sequence reads TGTGTCAGCAGCCAAGATTATGGGCCCGCCGAGACCCAGTACTTC. Translated, this gives CVSSQDYGPAETQYF.